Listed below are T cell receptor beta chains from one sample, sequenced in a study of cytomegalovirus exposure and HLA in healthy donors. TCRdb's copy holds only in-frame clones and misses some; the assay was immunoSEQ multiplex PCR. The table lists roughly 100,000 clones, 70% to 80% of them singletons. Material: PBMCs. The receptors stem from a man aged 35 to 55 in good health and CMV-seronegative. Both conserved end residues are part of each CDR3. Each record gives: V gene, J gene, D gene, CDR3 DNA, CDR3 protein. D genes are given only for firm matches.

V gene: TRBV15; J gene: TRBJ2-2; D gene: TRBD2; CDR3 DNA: TGTGCCACCAGCAGAGATCCGGGGGGGAACACCGGGGAGCTGTTTTTT; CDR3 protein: CATSRDPGGNTGELFF
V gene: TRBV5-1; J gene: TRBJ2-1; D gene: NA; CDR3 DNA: TGCGCCAGCAGCTTGGTGGTGGGAGTGGGCTCCTACAATGAGCAGTTCTTC; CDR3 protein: CASSLVVGVGSYNEQFF
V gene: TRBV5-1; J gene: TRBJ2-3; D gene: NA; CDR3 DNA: TGCGCCAGCGGGGACACACCCACAGATACGCAGTATTTT; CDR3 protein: CASGDTPTDTQYF
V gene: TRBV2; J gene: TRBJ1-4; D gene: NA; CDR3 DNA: TGTGCCAGCACCACTAGCGCAACTAATGAAAAACTGTTTTTT; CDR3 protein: CASTTSATNEKLFF
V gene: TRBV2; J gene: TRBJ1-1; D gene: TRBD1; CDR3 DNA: TGTGCCAGCAAGGGACAGGGAAGCGAAAGCACTGAAGCTTTCTTT; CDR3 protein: CASKGQGSESTEAFF
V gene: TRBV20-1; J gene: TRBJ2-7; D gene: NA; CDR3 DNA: TGCAGTGCTGGAAGCGGCTACGAGCAGTACTTC; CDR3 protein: CSAGSGYEQYF
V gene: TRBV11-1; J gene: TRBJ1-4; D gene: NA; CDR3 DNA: TGTGCCAGCATCCGCGGACGGGAAAATGAAAAACTGTTTTTT; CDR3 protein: CASIRGRENEKLFF
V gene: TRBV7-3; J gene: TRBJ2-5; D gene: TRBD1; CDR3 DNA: TGTGCCAGCAGCCGTAAACAGGGGCGGGCTGAGACCCAGTACTTC; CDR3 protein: CASSRKQGRAETQYF
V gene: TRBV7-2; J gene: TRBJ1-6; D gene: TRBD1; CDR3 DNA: TGTGCCAGCAAAACGACAGGGGGATCTAATTCACCCCTCCACTTT; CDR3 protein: CASKTTGGSNSPLHF
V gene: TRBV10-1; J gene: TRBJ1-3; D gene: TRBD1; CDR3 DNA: TGCGCCAGCAGCGCCCAGGGGGTCTCTGGAAACACCATATATTTT; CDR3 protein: CASSAQGVSGNTIYF